This T cell receptor beta chain stems from a study of breast tumors, draining lymph nodes, adjacent tissues. Study observations and caveats: Tumor TCR diversity was below lymph nodes but above nontumor tissue.

Many counts were recorded for this clonotype. Its target is not known. Samples came from axillary lymph nodes draining the breast cancer. TCRdb redid the calling of the multiplex PCR reads with MiXCR, one entry per CDR3 protein. This table has about 130,000 distinct CDR3 sequences, nearly 20% appearing once. J lost 8 bases, V lost 2 bases, and 1 base had no gene match. Germline CDR1 is SGHTA and CDR2 is FQGTGA. The CDR3 spans 12 residues. This TCR came from a female donor with breast cancer. Some clones in this sample may be carry-over from other donors' samples. Input material: axillary lymph node tissue. The rearrangement links TRBV7-3 to TRBJ2-5; 8 nucleotides agree with TRBD1. CDR3 bases: TGTGCCAGCAGCTTAGGACAGGGTACCCAGTACTTC. Translated: CASSLGQGTQYF. Full variable domain (missing parts from reference TRBV7-3 and TRBJ2-5): GAGVSQTPSNKVTEKGKYVELRCDPISGHTALYWYRQSLGQGPEFLIYFQGTGAADDSGLPNDRFFAVRPEGSVSTLKIQRTERGDSAVYLCASSLGQGTQYFGPGTRLLVL.